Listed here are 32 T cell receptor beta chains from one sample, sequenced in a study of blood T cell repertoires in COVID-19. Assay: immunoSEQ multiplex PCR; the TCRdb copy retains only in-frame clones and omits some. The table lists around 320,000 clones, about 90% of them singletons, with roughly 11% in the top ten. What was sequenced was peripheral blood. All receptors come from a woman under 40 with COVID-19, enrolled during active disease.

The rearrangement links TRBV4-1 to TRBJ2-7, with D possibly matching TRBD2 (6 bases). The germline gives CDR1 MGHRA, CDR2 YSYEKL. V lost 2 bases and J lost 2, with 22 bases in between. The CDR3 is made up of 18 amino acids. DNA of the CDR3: TGCGCCAGCAGCCAACCTGGAGGGGCAGGATTGGTCCCCTACGAGCAGTACTTC. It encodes CASSQPGGAGLVPYEQYF.

The DNA for the CDR3 is TGTGCCAGCAGCCCACGGGACAGGGGGCAGGTCGGGGAGCTGTTTTTT. Translation gives CASSPRDRGQVGELFF. The chain has TRBV5-4 and TRBJ2-2, with 12 nucleotides matching TRBD1. Germline assignment: CDR1 SGHNT and CDR2 YYREEE (reference sequence). The CDR3 totals 16 residues. J was trimmed by 7 bases and V by 4 bases; bases with no gene match: 8.

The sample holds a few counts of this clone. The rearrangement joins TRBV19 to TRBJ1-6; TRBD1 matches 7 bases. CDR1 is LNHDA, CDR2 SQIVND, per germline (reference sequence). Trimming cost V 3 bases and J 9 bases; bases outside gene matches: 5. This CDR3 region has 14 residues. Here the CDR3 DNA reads TGTGCCAGTAGTATCAGGGGGATTAGTTCACCCCTCCACTTT. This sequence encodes CASSIRGISSPLHF.

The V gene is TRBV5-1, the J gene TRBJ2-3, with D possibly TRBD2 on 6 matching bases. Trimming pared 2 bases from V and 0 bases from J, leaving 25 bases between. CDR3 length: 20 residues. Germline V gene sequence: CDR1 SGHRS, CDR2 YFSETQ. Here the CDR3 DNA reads TGCGCCAGCAGCTTCCCTAGTGAATCCTCCGGGGGTAGGAGCACAGATACGCAGTATTTT. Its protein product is CASSFPSESSGGRSTDTQYF. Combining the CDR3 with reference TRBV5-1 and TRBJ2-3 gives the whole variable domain KAGVTQTPRYLIKTRGQQVTLSCSPISGHRSVSWYQQTPGQGLQFLFEYFSETQRNKGNFPGRFSGRQFSNSRSEMNVSTLELGDSALYLCASSFPSESSGGRSTDTQYFGPGTRLTVL.

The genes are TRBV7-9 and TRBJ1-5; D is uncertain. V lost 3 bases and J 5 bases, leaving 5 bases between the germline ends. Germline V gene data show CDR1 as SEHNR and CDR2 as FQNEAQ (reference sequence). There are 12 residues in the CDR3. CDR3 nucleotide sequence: TGTGCCAGCAGCTTTGGAGATCAGCCCCAGCATTTT. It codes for CASSFGDQPQHF.

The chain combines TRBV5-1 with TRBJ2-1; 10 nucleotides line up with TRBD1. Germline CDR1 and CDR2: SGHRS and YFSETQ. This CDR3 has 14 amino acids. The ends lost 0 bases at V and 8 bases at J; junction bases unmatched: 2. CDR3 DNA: TGCGCCAGCAGCTTGGGACAGGGGGCCGATGAGCAGTTCTTC. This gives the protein CASSLGQGADEQFF. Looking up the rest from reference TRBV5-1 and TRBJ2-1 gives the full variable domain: KAGVTQTPRYLIKTRGQQVTLSCSPISGHRSVSWYQQTPGQGLQFLFEYFSETQRNKGNFPGRFSGRQFSNSRSEMNVSTLELGDSALYLCASSLGQGADEQFFGPGTRLTVL.

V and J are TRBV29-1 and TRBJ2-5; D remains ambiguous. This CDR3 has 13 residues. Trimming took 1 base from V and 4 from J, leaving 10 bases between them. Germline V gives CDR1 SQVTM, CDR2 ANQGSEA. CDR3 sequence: CSVEAGPGETQYF. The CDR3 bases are TGCAGCGTTGAAGCGGGTCCGGGAGAGACCCAGTACTTC. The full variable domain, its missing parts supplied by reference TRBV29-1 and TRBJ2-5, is SAVISQKPSRDICQRGTSLTIQCQVDSQVTMMFWYRQQPGQSLTLIATANQGSEATYESGFVIDKFPISRPNLTFSTLTVSNMSPEDSSIYLCSVEAGPGETQYFGPGTRLLVL.

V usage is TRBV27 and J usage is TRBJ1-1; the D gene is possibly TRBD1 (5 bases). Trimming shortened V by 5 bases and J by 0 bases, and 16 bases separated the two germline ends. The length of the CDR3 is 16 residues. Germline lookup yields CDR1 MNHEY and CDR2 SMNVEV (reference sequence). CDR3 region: CASSSLLGQMNTEAFF. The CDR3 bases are TGTGCCAGCAGTAGCCTCCTGGGGCAGATGAACACTGAAGCTTTCTTT.

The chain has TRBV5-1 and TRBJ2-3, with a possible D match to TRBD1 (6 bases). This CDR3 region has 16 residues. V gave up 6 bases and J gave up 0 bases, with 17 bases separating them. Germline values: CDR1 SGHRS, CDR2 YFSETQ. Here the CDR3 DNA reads TGCGCCAGCAAACACCAACAGGGATCGAGCACAGATACGCAGTATTTT. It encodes CASKHQQGSSTDTQYF.

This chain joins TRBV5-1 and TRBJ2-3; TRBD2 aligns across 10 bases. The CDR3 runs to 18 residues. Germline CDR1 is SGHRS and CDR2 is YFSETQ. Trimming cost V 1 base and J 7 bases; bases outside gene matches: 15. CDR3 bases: TGCGCCAGCAGCTTGTTCGGTACGAGCGGGGGGGCAGGAAATACGCAGTATTTT. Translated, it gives CASSLFGTSGGAGNTQYF.

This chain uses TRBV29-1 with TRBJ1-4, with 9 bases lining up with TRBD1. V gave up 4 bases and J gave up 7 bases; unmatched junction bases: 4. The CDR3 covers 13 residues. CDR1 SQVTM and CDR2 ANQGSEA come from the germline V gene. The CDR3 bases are TGCAGCGTTGGTAGGACAGGGGCTGAAAAACTGTTTTTT. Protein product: CSVGRTGAEKLFF.

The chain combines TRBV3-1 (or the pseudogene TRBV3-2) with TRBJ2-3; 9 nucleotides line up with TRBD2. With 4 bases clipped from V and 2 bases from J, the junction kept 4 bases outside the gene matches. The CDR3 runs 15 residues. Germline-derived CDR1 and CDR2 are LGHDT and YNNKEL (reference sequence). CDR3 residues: CASSRTSETTDTQYF. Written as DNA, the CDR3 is TGTGCCAGCAGCCGGACTAGCGAGACCACAGATACGCAGTATTTT.

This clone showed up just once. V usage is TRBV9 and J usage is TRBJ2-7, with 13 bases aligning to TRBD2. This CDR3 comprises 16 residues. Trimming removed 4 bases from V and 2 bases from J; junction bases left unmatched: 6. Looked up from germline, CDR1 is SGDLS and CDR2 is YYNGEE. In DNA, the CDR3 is TGTGCCAGCAGCCGGGGACTAGCGGGGCGCACCTACGAGCAGTACTTC. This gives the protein CASSRGLAGRTYEQYF. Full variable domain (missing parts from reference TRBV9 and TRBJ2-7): DSGVTQTPKHLITATGQRVTLRCSPRSGDLSVYWYQQSLDQGLQFLIQYYNGEERAKGNILERFSAQQFPDLHSELNLSSLELGDSALYFCASSRGLAGRTYEQYFGPGTRLTVT.

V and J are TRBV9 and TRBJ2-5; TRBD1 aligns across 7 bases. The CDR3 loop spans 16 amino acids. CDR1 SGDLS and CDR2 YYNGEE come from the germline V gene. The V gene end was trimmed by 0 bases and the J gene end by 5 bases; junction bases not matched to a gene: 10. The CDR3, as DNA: TGTGCCAGCAGCGTAGGGGCAGGGGGATGGAAGGAGACCCAGTACTTC. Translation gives CASSVGAGGWKETQYF. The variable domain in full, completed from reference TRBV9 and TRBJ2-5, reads DSGVTQTPKHLITATGQRVTLRCSPRSGDLSVYWYQQSLDQGLQFLIQYYNGEERAKGNILERFSAQQFPDLHSELNLSSLELGDSALYFCASSVGAGGWKETQYFGPGTRLLVL.

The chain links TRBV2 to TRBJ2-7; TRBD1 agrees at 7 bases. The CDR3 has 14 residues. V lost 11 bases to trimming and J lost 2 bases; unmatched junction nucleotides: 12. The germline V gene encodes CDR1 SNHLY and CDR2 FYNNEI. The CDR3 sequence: CAATTRDRPYEQYF. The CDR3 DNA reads TGTGCCGCCACGACCCGGGACAGACCCTACGAGCAGTACTTC.

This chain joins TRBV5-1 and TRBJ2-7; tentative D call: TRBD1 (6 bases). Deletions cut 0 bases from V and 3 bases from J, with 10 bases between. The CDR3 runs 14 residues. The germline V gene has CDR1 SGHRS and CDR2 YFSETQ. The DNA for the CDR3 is TGCGCCAGCAGCTTGGACGCAGGGGACTACGAGCAGTACTTC. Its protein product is CASSLDAGDYEQYF.

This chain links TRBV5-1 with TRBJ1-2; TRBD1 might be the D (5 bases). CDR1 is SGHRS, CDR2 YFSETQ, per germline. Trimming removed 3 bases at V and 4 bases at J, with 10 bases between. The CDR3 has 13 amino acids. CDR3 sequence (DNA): TGCGCCAGCAGCTACGACAGACCCTATGGCTACACCTTC. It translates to CASSYDRPYGYTF.

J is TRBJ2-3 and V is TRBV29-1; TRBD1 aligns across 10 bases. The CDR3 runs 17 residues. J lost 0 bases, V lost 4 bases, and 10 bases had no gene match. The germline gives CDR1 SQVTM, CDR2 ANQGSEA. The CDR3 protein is CSVGGTGEGGSTDTQYF. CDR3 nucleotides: TGCAGCGTTGGCGGGACAGGGGAAGGTGGGAGCACAGATACGCAGTATTTT.

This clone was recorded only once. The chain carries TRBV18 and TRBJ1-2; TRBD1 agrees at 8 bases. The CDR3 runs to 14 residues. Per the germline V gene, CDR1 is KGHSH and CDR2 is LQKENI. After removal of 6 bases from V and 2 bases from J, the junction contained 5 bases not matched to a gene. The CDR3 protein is CASSRSGGNYGYTF. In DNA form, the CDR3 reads TGTGCCAGCTCCCGGTCAGGGGGCAACTATGGCTACACCTTC.

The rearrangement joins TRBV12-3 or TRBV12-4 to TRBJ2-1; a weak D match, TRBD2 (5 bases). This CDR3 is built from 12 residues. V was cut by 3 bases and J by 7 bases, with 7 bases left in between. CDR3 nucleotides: TGTGCCAGCAGTTTTGCGGGTAATGAGCAGTTCTTC. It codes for CASSFAGNEQFF.

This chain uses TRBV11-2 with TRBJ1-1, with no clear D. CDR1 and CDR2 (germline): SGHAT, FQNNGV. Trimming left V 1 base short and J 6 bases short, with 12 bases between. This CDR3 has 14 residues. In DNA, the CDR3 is TGTGCCAGCAGCTTAGGAAACAGCTTGTCTGAAGCTTTCTTT. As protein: CASSLGNSLSEAFF.

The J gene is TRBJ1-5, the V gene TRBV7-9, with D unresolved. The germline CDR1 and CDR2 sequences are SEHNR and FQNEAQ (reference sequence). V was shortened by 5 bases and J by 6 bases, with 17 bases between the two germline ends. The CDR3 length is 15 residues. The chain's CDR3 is CASSAAGEAGQPQHF. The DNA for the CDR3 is TGTGCCAGCAGCGCCGCCGGGGAGGCGGGTCAGCCCCAGCATTTT.

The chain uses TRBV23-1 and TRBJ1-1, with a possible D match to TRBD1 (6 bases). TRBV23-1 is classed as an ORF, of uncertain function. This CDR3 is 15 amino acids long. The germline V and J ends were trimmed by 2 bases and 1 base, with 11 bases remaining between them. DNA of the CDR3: TGCGCCAGCAGTCAAATACGGGGGGCGAACACTGAAGCTTTCTTT. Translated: CASSQIRGANTEAFF.

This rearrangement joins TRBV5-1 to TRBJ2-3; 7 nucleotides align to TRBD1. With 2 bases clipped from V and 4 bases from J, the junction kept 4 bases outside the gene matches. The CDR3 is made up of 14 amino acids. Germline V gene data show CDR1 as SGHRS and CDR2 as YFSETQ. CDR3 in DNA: TGCGCCAGCAGCTTAATAGGGGGCCCAGATACGCAGTATTTT. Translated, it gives CASSLIGGPDTQYF.

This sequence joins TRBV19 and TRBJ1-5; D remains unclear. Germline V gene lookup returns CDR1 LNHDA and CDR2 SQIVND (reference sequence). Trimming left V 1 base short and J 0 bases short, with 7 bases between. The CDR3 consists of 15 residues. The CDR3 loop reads CASSIVQISNQPQHF. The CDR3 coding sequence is TGTGCCAGTAGTATAGTACAGATTAGCAATCAGCCCCAGCATTTT.

The CDR3 loop reads CASSLERNTEAFF. The DNA for the CDR3 is TGTGCCAGCAGCTTAGAGAGGAACACTGAAGCTTTCTTT. The rearrangement joins TRBV7-8 to TRBJ1-1; no clear D. The germline CDR1 and CDR2 sequences are SGHVS and FQNEAQ. Trimming removed 1 base at V and 1 base at J, with 4 bases between. The CDR3 runs to 13 residues.

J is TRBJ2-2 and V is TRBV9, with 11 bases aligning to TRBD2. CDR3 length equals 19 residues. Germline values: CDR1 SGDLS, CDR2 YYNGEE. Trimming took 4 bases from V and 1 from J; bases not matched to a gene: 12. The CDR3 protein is CASSPPVTSGVLNTGELFF. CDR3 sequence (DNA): TGTGCCAGCAGCCCCCCTGTGACTAGCGGGGTGTTGAACACCGGGGAGCTGTTTTTT.

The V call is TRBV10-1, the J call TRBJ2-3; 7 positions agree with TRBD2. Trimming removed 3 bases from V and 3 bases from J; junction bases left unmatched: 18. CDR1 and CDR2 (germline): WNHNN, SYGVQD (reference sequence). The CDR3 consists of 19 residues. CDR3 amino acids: CASSDPSPWRGRETDTQYF. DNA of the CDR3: TGCGCCAGCAGTGACCCTTCCCCCTGGCGGGGGAGAGAGACAGATACGCAGTATTTT.

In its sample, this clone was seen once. CDR3 loop: CASSQDLFMGQVEGGYTF. CDR3 sequence (DNA): TGTGCCAGCAGCCAAGATCTTTTCATGGGGCAGGTAGAAGGGGGCTACACCTTC. This chain uses TRBV3-1 (or the pseudogene TRBV3-2) with TRBJ1-2; a weak D match, TRBD1 (5 bases). V was clipped by 0 bases and J by 8 bases, with 25 bases between them. This CDR3 has 18 amino acids. The germline gives CDR1 LGHDT, CDR2 YNNKEL (reference sequence).

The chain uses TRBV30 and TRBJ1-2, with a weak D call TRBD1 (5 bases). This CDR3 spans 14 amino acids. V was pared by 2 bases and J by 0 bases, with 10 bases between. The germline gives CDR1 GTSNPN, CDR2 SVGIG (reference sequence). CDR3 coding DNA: TGTGCCTGGAGTACATCGGGGGCTAACTATGGCTACACCTTC. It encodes CAWSTSGANYGYTF.

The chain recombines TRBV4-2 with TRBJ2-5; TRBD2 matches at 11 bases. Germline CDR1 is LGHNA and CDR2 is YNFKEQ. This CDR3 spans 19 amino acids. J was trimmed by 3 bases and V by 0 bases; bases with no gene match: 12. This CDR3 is CASSQDMGSGTSGKETQYF. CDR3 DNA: TGTGCCAGCAGCCAAGATATGGGCTCCGGGACTAGCGGTAAAGAGACCCAGTACTTC.

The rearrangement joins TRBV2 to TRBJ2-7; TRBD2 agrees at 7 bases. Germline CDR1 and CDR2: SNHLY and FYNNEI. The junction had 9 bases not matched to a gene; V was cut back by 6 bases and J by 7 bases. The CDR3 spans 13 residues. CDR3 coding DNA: TGTGCCAGCAGAGCGGGACTTGCAGTGGAGCAGTACTTC. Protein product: CASRAGLAVEQYF.